This paragraph reports one T cell receptor (beta chain). Its matching antigen is unknown. These data originate in a study of Ad26.COV2.S vaccination and SARS-CoV-2 variants. Overall study context: Each vaccinee took Ad26.COV2.S intramuscularly, once or twice 56 days apart. Study conclusions and caveats: Spike-specific TCR breadth was greater after Ad26.COV2.S than placebo.

Trimming at V came to 5 bases and at J to 4 bases, leaving 7 bases not matched to a gene. Germline V gene sequence: CDR1 SGHRS, CDR2 YFSETQ. CDR3 size: 14 residues. Sequencing was performed with immunoSEQ multiplex PCR; in TCRdb, only in-frame clones are kept and a portion is missing. In the table there are 300,000 to 400,000 clones, about 86% of which are singletons. Treatment of the sample: roughly 19 received Ad26.COV2.S at low or high dose, single or two shots; about 5 received placebo; per-sample allocation not given. Repertoires come from day 63 after the first vaccine or placebo injection. The sample consisted of peripheral blood, taken in a trial of Ad26.COV2.S vaccine versus placebo. The receptor was isolated from a person aged 18-65 years who received the Ad26.COV2.S COVID-19 vaccine or a placebo. This sequence joins TRBV5-1 and TRBJ2-3, with TRBD1 matching over 7 bases. The CDR3 is CASRDRSSADTQYF. DNA of the CDR3: TGCGCCAGCAGGGACAGGAGCAGCGCAGATACGCAGTATTTT.